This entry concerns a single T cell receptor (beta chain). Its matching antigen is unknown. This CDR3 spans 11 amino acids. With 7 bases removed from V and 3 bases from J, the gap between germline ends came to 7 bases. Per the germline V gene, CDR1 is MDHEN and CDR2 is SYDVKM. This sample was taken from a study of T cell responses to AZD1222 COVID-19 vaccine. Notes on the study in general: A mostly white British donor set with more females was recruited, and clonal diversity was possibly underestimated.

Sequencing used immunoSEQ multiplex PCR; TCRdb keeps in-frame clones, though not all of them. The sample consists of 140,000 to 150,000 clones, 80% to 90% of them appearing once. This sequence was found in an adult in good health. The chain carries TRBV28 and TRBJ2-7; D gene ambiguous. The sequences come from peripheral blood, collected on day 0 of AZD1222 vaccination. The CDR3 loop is CASNDSYEQYF. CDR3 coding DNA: TGTGCCAGCAACGATAGCTACGAGCAGTACTTC.